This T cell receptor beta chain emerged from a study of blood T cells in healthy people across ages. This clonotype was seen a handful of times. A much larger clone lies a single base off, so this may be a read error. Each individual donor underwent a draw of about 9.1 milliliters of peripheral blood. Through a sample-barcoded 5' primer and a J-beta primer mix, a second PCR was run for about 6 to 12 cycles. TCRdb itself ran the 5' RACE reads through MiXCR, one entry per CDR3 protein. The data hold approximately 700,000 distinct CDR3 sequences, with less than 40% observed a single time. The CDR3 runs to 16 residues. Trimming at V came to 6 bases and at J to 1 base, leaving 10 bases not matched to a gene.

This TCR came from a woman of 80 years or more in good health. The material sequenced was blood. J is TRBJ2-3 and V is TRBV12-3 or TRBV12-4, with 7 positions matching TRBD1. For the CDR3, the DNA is TGTGCCAGCAGGCTTTTTCGACAGGGCCGCACAGATACGCAGTATTTT. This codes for CASRLFRQGRTDTQYF.